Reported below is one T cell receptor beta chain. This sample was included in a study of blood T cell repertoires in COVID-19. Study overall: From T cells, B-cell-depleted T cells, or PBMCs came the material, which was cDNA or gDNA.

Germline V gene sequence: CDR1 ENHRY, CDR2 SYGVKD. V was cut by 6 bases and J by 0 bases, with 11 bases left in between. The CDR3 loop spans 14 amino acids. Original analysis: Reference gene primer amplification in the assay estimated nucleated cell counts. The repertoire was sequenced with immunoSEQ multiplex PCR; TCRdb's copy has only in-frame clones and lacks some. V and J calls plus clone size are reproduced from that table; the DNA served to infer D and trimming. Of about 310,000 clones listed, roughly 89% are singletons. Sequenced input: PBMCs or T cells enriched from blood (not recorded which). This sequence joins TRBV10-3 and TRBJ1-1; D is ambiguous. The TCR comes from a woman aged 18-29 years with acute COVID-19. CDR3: CAIRGGQLNTEAFF. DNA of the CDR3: TGTGCCATCAGGGGCGGGCAATTGAACACTGAAGCTTTCTTT.